The table lists the clone carrying this T cell receptor beta chain with a few counts. The data are from a study of patients and donors after allogeneic stem cell transplantation. The germline V gene encodes CDR1 SGHDT and CDR2 YYEEEE. Deletions cut 4 bases from V and 4 bases from J, with 14 bases between. The CDR3 is 15 residues long. MiXCR, applied by TCRdb to the RT-PCR reads, yields one record per CDR3 protein. The data contain roughly 140,000 distinct CDR3 sequences, roughly 35% of them seen just once; the ten biggest clones take up around 50%. The sequencing sample was made of blood, either unsorted or a sorted T cell fraction (not recorded which). The source is a human donor who was either an allogeneic HSCT recipient or a stem cell or donor lymphocyte infusion donor (not recorded which). It is not recorded whose cells these are; they may come from a transplant donor. This chain joins TRBV5-6 and TRBJ1-4; D call uncertain. The CDR3 reads CASSPSPGINEKLFF. In DNA, the CDR3 is TGTGCCAGCAGCCCCTCGCCGGGGATTAATGAAAAACTGTTTTTT.